The present entry profiles one TCR beta chain with its context. Its target is not known. Primers included in the PCR were 60 Vbeta and 13 Jbeta primers. Profiled with immunoSEQ multiplex PCR; TCRdb holds only in-frame clones, not every one. The repertoire holds 65,000 to 90,000 clones, with roughly 70% as singletons. V lost 4 bases to trimming and J lost 3 bases; unmatched junction nucleotides: 0. The germline V gene encodes CDR1 LNHDA and CDR2 SQIVND (reference sequence). The CDR3 has 12 residues. The data originate from a study of cytomegalovirus exposure and HLA in healthy donors. Study as a whole: An earlier analysis identified 120 million or so unique TCR beta sequences in approximately 190 million T cells.

Study observations and caveats: Earlier analysis looked at TCR beta V segments, and most were productive about 87% or about 30% of the time. Investigators reported 164 TCR beta chains as tied to cytomegalovirus. A few V segments could not be told apart, such as TRBV6-2 and TRBV6-3, and were left out.

The receptor was isolated from a man between 65 and 80 years old in good health and CMV-seronegative. The sequencing input was PBMCs. V usage is TRBV19 and J usage is TRBJ2-7, with 7 bases aligning to TRBD1. CDR3 amino acids: CASSNRGYEQYF. CDR3 nucleotide sequence: TGTGCCAGTAGTAACAGGGGCTACGAGCAGTACTTC.